Listed below are T cell receptor beta chains from one sample, sequenced in a study of cytomegalovirus exposure and HLA in healthy donors. Using immunoSEQ multiplex PCR, the repertoire was profiled, and TCRdb retains in-frame clones only, with some absent. This table has 200,000 or so clones, roughly 84% appearing once. The sample was PBMCs. These receptors all stem from a boy aged 10-17 years in good health and CMV-seronegative. Each CDR3 is given with its conserved first and last residue. A D gene is named only where the DNA matches it firmly. Clone size is not always given. Where it is, it says once, few, many or a class for expanded clones.

d_call	v_call	j_call	clone_size	cdr3_aa	cdr3_nt
TRBD2	TRBV7-2	TRBJ2-7	NA	CASTKFSGSGYEQYF	TGTGCCAGCACTAAATTCAGCGGGAGCGGGTACGAGCAGTACTTC
NA	TRBV7-8	TRBJ1-2	NA	CASSPRTANRGYTF	TGTGCCAGCAGCCCCAGGACAGCAAACAGAGGCTACACCTTC
NA	TRBV19	TRBJ1-2	NA	CASRLIGGYTF	TGTGCCAGTAGGCTTATCGGTGGCTACACCTTC
NA	TRBV9	TRBJ2-2	few	CASSRLTGELFF	TGTGCCAGCAGCCGACTCACCGGGGAGCTGTTTTTT
TRBD2	TRBV9	TRBJ2-7	few	CASSAAGGSYEQYF	TGTGCCAGCAGCGCAGCGGGGGGCTCCTACGAGCAGTACTTC
NA	TRBV7-2	TRBJ1-2	NA	CASSLGTGNYGYTF	TGTGCCAGCAGCTTAGGAACAGGGAACTATGGCTACACCTTC
NA	TRBV25-1	TRBJ2-3	NA	CASRSGGDTQYF	TGTGCCAGCCGGAGCGGAGGAGATACGCAGTATTTT
NA	TRBV30	TRBJ1-2	NA	CAWSVSRADYGYTF	TGTGCCTGGAGTGTTTCCAGGGCGGACTATGGCTACACCTTC
NA	TRBV5-6	TRBJ2-2	NA	CASSPGDRYTGELFF	TGTGCCAGCAGCCCGGGGGACCGATACACCGGGGAGCTGTTTTTT
NA	TRBV5-1	TRBJ1-6	NA	CASSLLGDNSPLHF	TGCGCCAGCAGCTTGCTGGGAGATAATTCACCCCTCCACTTT
NA	TRBV29-1	TRBJ1-2	NA	CSARYSYGYTF	TGCAGCGCCCGTTACAGCTATGGCTACACCTTC
NA	TRBV6-6	TRBJ1-1	NA	CASSYEWNTEAFF	TGTGCCAGCAGTTACGAGTGGAACACTGAAGCTTTCTTT
NA	TRBV5-6	TRBJ2-7	NA	CASSLEGLSYEQYF	TGTGCCAGCAGCTTGGAAGGACTTTCCTACGAGCAGTACTTC
NA	TRBV5-4	TRBJ2-7	NA	CASSFPGGVHEQYF	TGTGCCAGCAGCTTCCCCGGGGGTGTCCACGAGCAGTACTTC
NA	TRBV6-6	TRBJ2-4	few	CASSPDNTLAKNIQYF	TGTGCCAGCAGCCCGGACAACACCCTAGCCAAAAACATTCAGTACTTC
TRBD1	TRBV29-1	TRBJ2-7	NA	CSVHPGQGYEQYF	TGCAGCGTTCACCCGGGACAGGGGTACGAGCAGTACTTC
TRBD2	TRBV11-2	TRBJ2-7	NA	CASSLLPGRTYEQYF	TGTGCCAGCAGCTTATTGCCCGGGAGGACCTACGAGCAGTACTTC
TRBD2	TRBV19	TRBJ2-3	once	CASSRVAGTPKDTQYF	TGTGCCAGTAGTAGGGTAGCGGGAACCCCCAAAGATACGCAGTATTTT
NA	TRBV2	TRBJ2-2	NA	CASSEGQGGPPGELFF	TGTGCCAGCAGTGAGGGGCAGGGTGGCCCCCCCGGGGAGCTGTTTTTT
TRBD1	TRBV5-1	TRBJ2-7	NA	CASRGQFFYEQYF	TGCGCCAGCCGGGGACAGTTTTTCTACGAGCAGTACTTC
NA	TRBV5-4	TRBJ2-7	once	CASSPQGYPYEQYF	TGTGCCAGCAGCCCCCAGGGGTATCCCTACGAGCAGTACTTC
TRBD2	TRBV7-3	TRBJ2-1	NA	CASSLWSSGSSYNEQFF	TGTGCCAGCAGCTTATGGTCTAGCGGAAGCTCCTACAATGAGCAGTTCTTC
NA	TRBV7-3	TRBJ1-4	NA	CASSLGPRGEKLFF	TGTGCCAGCAGCTTAGGGCCCCGTGGGGAAAAACTGTTTTTT
NA	TRBV5-1	TRBJ1-5	NA	CASSLEGQPQHF	TGCGCCAGCAGCTTGGAGGGGCAGCCCCAGCATTTT
TRBD2	TRBV6-4	TRBJ2-1	few	CASSDTGGPGNEQFF	TGTGCCAGCAGTGACACGGGAGGGCCGGGGAATGAGCAGTTCTTC
NA	TRBV6-5	TRBJ1-4	NA	CASSSGTGGGEKLFF	TGTGCCAGCAGTTCCGGGACTGGAGGTGGAGAAAAACTGTTTTTT
TRBD1	TRBV2	TRBJ2-1	NA	CASRTGTGLYNEQFF	TGTGCCAGCAGAACCGGGACAGGATTATACAATGAGCAGTTCTTC
NA	TRBV2	TRBJ1-2	NA	CASSEWGTKDGYTF	TGTGCCAGCAGTGAATGGGGGACAAAAGATGGCTACACCTTC
NA	TRBV9	TRBJ1-1	NA	CASSVGHRVNTEAFF	TGTGCCAGCAGCGTAGGACATCGAGTAAACACTGAAGCTTTCTTT
NA	TRBV25-1	TRBJ1-6	NA	CASSAARVDSPLHF	TGTGCCAGCAGTGCCGCAAGAGTGGATTCACCCCTCCACTTT
NA	TRBV7-9	TRBJ1-1	NA	CASSLVWRGTEAFF	TGTGCCAGCAGCTTAGTTTGGCGGGGCACTGAAGCTTTCTTT
NA	TRBV14	TRBJ2-7	NA	CASSRQGYEQYF	TGTGCCAGCAGCCGCCAGGGCTACGAGCAGTACTTC
NA	TRBV28	TRBJ2-4	NA	CASSLLISKNIQYF	TGTGCCAGCAGTTTGCTTATCAGCAAAAACATTCAGTACTTC
NA	TRBV2	TRBJ2-1	NA	CASNQPGLGYNEQFF	TGTGCCAGCAACCAACCGGGACTGGGTTACAATGAGCAGTTCTTC
NA	TRBV5-1	TRBJ1-1	NA	CASSPGGSQREAFF	TGCGCCAGCAGCCCCGGAGGGTCGCAGCGAGAAGCTTTCTTT
NA	TRBV4-3	TRBJ2-2	few	CASRARGMDTGELFF	TGCGCCAGCAGGGCTCGGGGGATGGACACCGGGGAGCTGTTTTTT
NA	TRBV4-3	TRBJ2-1	NA	CASSLERGGEQFF	TGCGCCAGCAGCCTCGAACGGGGAGGCGAGCAGTTCTTC
TRBD2	TRBV2	TRBJ2-3	NA	CASSDRLAGVSQADTQYF	TGTGCCAGCAGTGATAGGCTAGCGGGAGTGAGTCAAGCAGATACGCAATATTTT
NA	TRBV15	TRBJ1-1	NA	CATSRDPGGQTEAFF	TGTGCCACCAGCAGAGATCCCGGGGGGCAAACTGAAGCTTTCTTT
NA	TRBV7-2	TRBJ2-7	NA	CASSLAGAGAISYEQYF	TGTGCCAGCAGCTTAGCGGGGGCGGGGGCGATTTCCTACGAGCAGTACTTC
TRBD1	TRBV18	TRBJ1-5	NA	CASSHGTDNQPQHF	TGTGCCAGCTCACACGGGACAGATAATCAGCCCCAGCATTTT
NA	TRBV19	TRBJ1-1	NA	CASKLVGPTEAFF	TGTGCCAGTAAGCTCGTTGGTCCAACTGAAGCTTTCTTT
TRBD2	TRBV28	TRBJ2-1	NA	CASRKWGGRNEQFF	TGTGCCAGCAGAAAATGGGGGGGTCGAAATGAGCAGTTCTTC
NA	TRBV4-2	TRBJ2-1	NA	CASSQGTLSSYNEQFF	TGTGCCAGCAGCCAGGGCACCCTGAGCTCCTACAATGAGCAGTTCTTC
NA	TRBV5-4	TRBJ2-7	NA	CASSFGGAWVNEQYF	TGTGCCAGCAGCTTCGGCGGGGCTTGGGTTAACGAGCAGTACTTC
TRBD1	TRBV2	TRBJ1-5	NA	CASSEPWDRENQPQHF	TGTGCCAGCAGTGAACCTTGGGACAGGGAAAATCAGCCCCAGCATTTT
NA	TRBV2	TRBJ1-1	NA	CASSGALGTEAFF	TGTGCCAGCAGTGGGGCCTTAGGCACTGAAGCTTTCTTT
NA	TRBV6-1	TRBJ1-2	NA	CASIMGGANYGYTF	TGTGCCAGCATTATGGGGGGGGCTAACTATGGCTACACCTTC
NA	TRBV14	TRBJ2-1	NA	CASSQAINRLAGCNEQFF	TGTGCCAGCAGCCAAGCCATCAATCGGCTAGCTGGATGCAATGAGCAGTTCTTC
TRBD1	TRBV7-9	TRBJ2-7	once	CASSSTGTGGEQYF	TGTGCCAGCAGCTCTACCGGGACAGGGGGCGAGCAGTACTTC
NA	TRBV18	TRBJ1-1	NA	CASSPVAQDTEAFF	TGTGCCAGCTCACCAGTGGCGCAGGACACTGAAGCTTTCTTT
NA	TRBV15	TRBJ2-1	NA	CATSRAGRYGYNEQFF	TGTGCCACCAGCAGAGCTGGGAGGTACGGGTACAATGAGCAGTTCTTC
NA	TRBV5-6	TRBJ2-7	NA	CASMGDTYEQYF	TGTGCCAGCATGGGGGACACCTACGAGCAGTACTTC
NA	TRBV5-1	TRBJ2-5	NA	CASSFRGWEETQYF	TGCGCCAGCAGCTTTCGGGGGTGGGAAGAGACCCAGTACTTC
NA	TRBV30	TRBJ1-4	NA	CAWTPGYATNEKLFF	TGTGCCTGGACCCCAGGGTATGCAACTAATGAAAAACTGTTTTTT
NA	TRBV5-1	TRBJ2-5	NA	CASSSLAPQETQYF	TGCGCCAGCAGCTCTCTGGCTCCCCAAGAGACCCAGTACTTC
NA	TRBV9	TRBJ1-5	NA	CASSPGGNQPQHF	TGTGCCAGCAGCCCCGGGGGGAATCAGCCCCAGCATTTT
TRBD1	TRBV6-5	TRBJ1-1	NA	CASSSPYRGNTEAFF	TGTGCCAGCAGTTCCCCGTACAGGGGGAACACTGAAGCTTTCTTT
TRBD2	TRBV5-6	TRBJ2-7	NA	CASNRGGLPYEQYF	TGTGCCAGCAACCGGGGGGGGCTCCCCTACGAGCAGTACTTC